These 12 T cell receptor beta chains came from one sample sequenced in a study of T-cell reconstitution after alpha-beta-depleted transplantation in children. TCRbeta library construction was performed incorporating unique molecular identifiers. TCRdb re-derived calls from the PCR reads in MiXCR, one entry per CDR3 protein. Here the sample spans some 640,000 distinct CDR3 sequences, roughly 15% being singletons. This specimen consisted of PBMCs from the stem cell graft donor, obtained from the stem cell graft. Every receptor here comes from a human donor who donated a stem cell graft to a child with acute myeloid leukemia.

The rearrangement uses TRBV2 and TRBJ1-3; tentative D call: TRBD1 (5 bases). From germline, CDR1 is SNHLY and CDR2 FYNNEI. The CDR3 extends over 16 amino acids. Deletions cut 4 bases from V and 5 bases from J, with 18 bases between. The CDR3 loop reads CASSADRGPWRNTIYF. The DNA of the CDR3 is TGTGCCAGCAGTGCCGACCGGGGACCTTGGAGAAACACCATATATTTT.

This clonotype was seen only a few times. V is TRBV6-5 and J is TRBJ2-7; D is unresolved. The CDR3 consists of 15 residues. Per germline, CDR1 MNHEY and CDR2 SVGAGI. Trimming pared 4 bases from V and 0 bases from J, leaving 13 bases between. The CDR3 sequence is CASSSPRTSSYEQYF. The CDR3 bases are TGTGCCAGCAGTTCTCCCAGGACCAGCTCCTACGAGCAGTACTTC.

CDR3 loop: CASSVGVYQETQYF. The CDR3 DNA follows: TGTGCCAGCAGTGTGGGTGTCTACCAAGAGACCCAGTACTTC. The chain recombines TRBV25-1 with TRBJ2-5, with unresolved D. The V gene lost 4 bases and the J gene lost 0 bases, with 9 bases spanning the gap. This CDR3 has 14 residues. From germline, CDR1 is MGHDK and CDR2 SYGVNS.

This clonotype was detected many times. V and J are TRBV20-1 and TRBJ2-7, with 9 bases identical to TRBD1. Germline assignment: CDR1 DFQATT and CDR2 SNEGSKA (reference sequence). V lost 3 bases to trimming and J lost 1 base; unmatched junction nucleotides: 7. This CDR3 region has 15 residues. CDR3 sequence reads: CSARLPTGGSYEQYF. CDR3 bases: TGCAGTGCTAGGCTACCGACAGGGGGATCCTACGAGCAGTACTTC.

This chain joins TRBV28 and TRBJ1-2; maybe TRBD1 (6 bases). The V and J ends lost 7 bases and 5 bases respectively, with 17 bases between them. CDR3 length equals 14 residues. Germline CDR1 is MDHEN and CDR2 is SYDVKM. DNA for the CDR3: TGTGCCAGCACCATAACCGGGGGCTCGTATGGCTACACCTTC. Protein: CASTITGGSYGYTF.

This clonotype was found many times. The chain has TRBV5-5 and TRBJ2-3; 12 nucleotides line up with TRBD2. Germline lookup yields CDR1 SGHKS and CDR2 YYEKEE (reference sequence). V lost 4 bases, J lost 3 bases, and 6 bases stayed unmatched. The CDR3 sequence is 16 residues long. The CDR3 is CASSPRLAGVTDTQYF. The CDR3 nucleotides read TGTGCCAGCAGCCCCCGACTAGCGGGGGTGACAGATACGCAGTATTTT.

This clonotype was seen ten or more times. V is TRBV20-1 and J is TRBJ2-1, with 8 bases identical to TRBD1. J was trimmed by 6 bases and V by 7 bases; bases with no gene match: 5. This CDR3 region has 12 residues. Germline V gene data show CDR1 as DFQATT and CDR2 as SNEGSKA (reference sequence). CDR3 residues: CSVTGGGNEQFF. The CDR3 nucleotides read TGCAGTGTAACAGGGGGAGGCAATGAGCAGTTCTTC.

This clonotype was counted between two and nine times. This CDR3 is CASSPVDREYEQYF. DNA of the CDR3: TGCGCCAGCAGCCCGGTGGACAGAGAATACGAGCAGTACTTC. This chain joins TRBV4-3 and TRBJ2-7; TRBD1 is a possible D gene (6 bases). Between the trimmed V and J ends, which lost 4 bases and 4 bases, there was a span of 14 bases. This CDR3 is built from 14 residues. Germline assignment: CDR1 LGHNA and CDR2 YSLEER.

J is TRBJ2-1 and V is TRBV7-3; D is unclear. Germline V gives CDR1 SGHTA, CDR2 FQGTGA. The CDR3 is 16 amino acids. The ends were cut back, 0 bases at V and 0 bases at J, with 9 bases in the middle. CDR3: CASSLTGLSSYNEQFF. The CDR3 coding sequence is TGTGCCAGCAGCTTAACGGGCTTGAGCTCCTACAATGAGCAGTTCTTC.

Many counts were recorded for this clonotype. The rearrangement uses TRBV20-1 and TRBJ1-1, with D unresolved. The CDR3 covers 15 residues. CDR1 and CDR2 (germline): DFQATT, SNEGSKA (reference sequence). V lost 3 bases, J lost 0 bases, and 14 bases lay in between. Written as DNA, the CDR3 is TGCAGTGCTAGTGGCCAGCCCTTCATGAACACTGAAGCTTTCTTT. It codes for CSASGQPFMNTEAFF.

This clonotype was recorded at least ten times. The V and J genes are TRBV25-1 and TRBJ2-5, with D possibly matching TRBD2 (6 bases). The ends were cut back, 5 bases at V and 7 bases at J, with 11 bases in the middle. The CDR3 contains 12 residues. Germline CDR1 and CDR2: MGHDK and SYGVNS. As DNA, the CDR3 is TGTGCCAGCAGTTGGGACTTCGGGACCCAGTACTTC. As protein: CASSWDFGTQYF.

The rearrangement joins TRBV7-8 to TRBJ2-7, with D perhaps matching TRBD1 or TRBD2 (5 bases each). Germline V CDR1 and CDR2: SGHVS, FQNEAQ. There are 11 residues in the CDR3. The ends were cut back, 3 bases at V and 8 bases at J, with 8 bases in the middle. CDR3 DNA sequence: TGTGCCAGCAGCTTGGGGGTCCAGCAGTACTTC. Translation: CASSLGVQQYF.